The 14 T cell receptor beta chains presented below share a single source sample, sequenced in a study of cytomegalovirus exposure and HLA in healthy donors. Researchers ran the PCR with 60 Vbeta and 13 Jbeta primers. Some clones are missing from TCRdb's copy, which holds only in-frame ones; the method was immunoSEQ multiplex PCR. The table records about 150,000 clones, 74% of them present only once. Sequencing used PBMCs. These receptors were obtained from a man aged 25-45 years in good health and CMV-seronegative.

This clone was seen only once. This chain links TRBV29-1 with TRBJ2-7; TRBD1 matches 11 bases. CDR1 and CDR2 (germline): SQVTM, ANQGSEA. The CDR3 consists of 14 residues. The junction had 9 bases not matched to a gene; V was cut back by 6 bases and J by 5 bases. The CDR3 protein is CSVTPGQGVHEQYF. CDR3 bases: TGCAGCGTAACACCGGGACAGGGGGTCCACGAGCAGTACTTC.

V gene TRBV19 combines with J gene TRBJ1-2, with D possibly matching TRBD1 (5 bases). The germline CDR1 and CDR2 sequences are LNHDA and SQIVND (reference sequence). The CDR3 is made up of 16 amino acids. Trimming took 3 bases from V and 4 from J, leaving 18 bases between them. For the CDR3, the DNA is TGTGCCAGTAGTATGGCCCTGATAACGGGGGGCTATGGCTACACCTTC. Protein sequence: CASSMALITGGYGYTF.

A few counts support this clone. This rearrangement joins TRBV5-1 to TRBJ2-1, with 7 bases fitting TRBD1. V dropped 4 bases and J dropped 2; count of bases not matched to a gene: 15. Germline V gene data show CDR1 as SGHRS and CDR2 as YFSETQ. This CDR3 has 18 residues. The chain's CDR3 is CASSTRGPGQNPYNEQFF. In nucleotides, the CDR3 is TGCGCCAGCAGCACACGCGGACCGGGACAGAACCCCTACAATGAGCAGTTCTTC.

The CDR3 spells CASQRQEYGYTF. CDR3 sequence (DNA): TGTGCCAGCCAGCGGCAGGAGTATGGCTACACCTTC. The chain has TRBV28 and TRBJ1-2; D uncertain. Germline lookup yields CDR1 MDHEN and CDR2 SYDVKM. The CDR3 extends over 12 amino acids. V lost 8 bases and J lost 5, with 12 bases in between.

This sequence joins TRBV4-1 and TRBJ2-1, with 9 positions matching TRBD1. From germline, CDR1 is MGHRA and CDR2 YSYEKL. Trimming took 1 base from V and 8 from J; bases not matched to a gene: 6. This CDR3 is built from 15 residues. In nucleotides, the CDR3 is TGCGCCAGCAGCCAAGTGAGGGACAGGGACCATGAGCAGTTCTTC. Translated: CASSQVRDRDHEQFF.

CDR3 protein: CASSPDNMFEAFF. As DNA, the CDR3 is TGCGCCAGCAGCCCAGACAACATGTTTGAAGCTTTCTTT. The chain is built from TRBV4-1 and TRBJ1-1; the D is unclear. Trimming stripped 4 bases from V and 7 bases from J, with 13 bases between. The CDR3 covers 13 residues. Per the germline V gene, CDR1 is MGHRA and CDR2 is YSYEKL.

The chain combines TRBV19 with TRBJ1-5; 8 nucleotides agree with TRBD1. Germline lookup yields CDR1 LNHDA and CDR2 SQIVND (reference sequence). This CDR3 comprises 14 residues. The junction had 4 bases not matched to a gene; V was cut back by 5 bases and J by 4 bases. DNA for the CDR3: TGTGCCAGTAGTCGGGACAGGTGGAATCAGCCCCAGCATTTT. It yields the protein CASSRDRWNQPQHF.

The CDR3 DNA reads as TGCAGCGTAACCGGTTGGGCCGGGGGCACAGATACGCAGTATTTT. It is translated as CSVTGWAGGTDTQYF. The chain employs TRBV29-1 and TRBJ2-3, with D tentatively TRBD2 (5 bases). There are 15 residues in the CDR3. Germline V gives CDR1 SQVTM, CDR2 ANQGSEA. With 6 bases removed from V and 1 base from J, the gap between germline ends came to 17 bases.

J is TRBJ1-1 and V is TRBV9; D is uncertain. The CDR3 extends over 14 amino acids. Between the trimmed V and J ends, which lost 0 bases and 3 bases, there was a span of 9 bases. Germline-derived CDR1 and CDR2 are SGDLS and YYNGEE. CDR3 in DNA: TGTGCCAGCAGCGTAGCGAACGGAGACACTGAAGCTTTCTTT. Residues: CASSVANGDTEAFF. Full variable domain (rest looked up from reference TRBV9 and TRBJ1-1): DSGVTQTPKHLITATGQRVTLRCSPRSGDLSVYWYQQSLDQGLQFLIQYYNGEERAKGNILERFSAQQFPDLHSELNLSSLELGDSALYFCASSVANGDTEAFFGQGTRLTVV.

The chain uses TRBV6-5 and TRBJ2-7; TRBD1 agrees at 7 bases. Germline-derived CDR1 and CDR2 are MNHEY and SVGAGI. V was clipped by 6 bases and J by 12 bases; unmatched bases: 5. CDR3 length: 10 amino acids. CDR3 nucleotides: TGTGCCAGCAGACTTCCAGGGGGGTACTTC. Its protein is CASRLPGGYF.

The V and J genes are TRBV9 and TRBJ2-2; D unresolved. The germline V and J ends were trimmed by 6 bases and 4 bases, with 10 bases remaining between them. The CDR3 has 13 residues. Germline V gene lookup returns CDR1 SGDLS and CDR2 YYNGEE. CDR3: CASNGLSTGELFF. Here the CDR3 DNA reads TGTGCCAGCAACGGTTTGAGCACCGGGGAGCTGTTTTTT.

The CDR3 bases are TGTGCCACCAGCAGAGCGACAAATCGCCAGCATTTT. Its translation is CATSRATNRQHF. The chain couples TRBV15 to TRBJ1-5; no clear D. V was pared by 1 base and J by 12 bases, with 10 bases between. The CDR3 contains 12 residues. The germline V gene encodes CDR1 LNHNV and CDR2 YYDKDF (reference sequence).

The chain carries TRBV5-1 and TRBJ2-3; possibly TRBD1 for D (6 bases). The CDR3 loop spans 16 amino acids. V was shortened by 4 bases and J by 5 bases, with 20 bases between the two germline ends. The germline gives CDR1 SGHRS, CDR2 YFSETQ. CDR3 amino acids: CASSDTVGGAEDTQYF. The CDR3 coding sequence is TGCGCCAGCAGCGATACGGTTGGGGGCGCGGAAGATACGCAGTATTTT. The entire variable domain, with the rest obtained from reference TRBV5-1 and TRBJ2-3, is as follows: KAGVTQTPRYLIKTRGQQVTLSCSPISGHRSVSWYQQTPGQGLQFLFEYFSETQRNKGNFPGRFSGRQFSNSRSEMNVSTLELGDSALYLCASSDTVGGAEDTQYFGPGTRLTVL.

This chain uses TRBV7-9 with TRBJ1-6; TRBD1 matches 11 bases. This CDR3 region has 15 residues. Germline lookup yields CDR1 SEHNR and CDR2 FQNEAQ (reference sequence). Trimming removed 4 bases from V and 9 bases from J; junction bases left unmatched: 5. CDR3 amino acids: CASSSPGQGGSPLHF. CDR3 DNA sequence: TGTGCCAGCAGCTCGCCGGGACAGGGGGGTTCACCCCTCCACTTT.